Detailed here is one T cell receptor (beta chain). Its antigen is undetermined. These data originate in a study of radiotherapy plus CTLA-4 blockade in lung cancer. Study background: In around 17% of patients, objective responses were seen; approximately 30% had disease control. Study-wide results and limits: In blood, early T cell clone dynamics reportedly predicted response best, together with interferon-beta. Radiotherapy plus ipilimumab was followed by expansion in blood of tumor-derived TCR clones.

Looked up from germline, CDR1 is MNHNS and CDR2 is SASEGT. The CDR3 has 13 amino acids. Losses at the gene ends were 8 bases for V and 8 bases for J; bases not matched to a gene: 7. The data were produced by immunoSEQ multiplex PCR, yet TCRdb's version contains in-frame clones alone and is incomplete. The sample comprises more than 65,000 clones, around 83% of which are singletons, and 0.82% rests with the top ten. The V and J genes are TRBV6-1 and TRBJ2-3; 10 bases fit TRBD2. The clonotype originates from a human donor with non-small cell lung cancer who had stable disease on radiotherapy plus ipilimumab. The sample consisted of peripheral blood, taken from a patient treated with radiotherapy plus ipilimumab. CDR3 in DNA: TGTGCCAGCTTACTAGCGGGACCATCTACGCAGTATTTT. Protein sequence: CASLLAGPSTQYF.